These 18 T cell receptor beta chains were sequenced from one sample in a study of shared clonotypes between healthy human individuals. Clones were read by immunoSEQ multiplex PCR, and TCRdb kept only the in-frame ones, dropping some. The data contain roughly 640,000 clones, around 74% of them singletons. The sample taken for sequencing was memory CD4+ T cells sorted from blood. Subset described: CD45RA-negative fraction. The receptors shown here come from a woman in her thirties in good health.

The CDR3, as DNA: TGTGCCAGCAGTTACTCTAGCGGGAGTGGGTACGAGCAGTACTTC. It yields the protein CASSYSSGSGYEQYF. V is TRBV6-6 and J is TRBJ2-7, with 9 bases lining up with TRBD2. CDR1 is MNHNY and CDR2 is SVGAGI in the germline V gene (reference sequence). The length of the CDR3 is 15 residues. V was pared by 0 bases and J by 4 bases, with 4 bases of the junction left unmatched.

This chain connects TRBV28 to TRBJ1-1, with 11 bases lining up with TRBD1. J was trimmed by 5 bases and V by 2 bases; bases with no gene match: 4. From germline, CDR1 is MDHEN and CDR2 SYDVKM. The CDR3 spans 15 residues. CDR3 sequence: CASSLKDRGRTEAFF. As DNA, the CDR3 is TGTGCCAGCAGTTTAAAGGACAGGGGGCGGACTGAAGCTTTCTTT.

The chain combines TRBV14 with TRBJ1-3; D is uncertain. With 0 bases removed from V and 0 bases from J, the gap between germline ends came to 3 bases. Germline V gives CDR1 SGHDN, CDR2 FVKESK. The CDR3 is 14 amino acids. For the CDR3, the DNA is TGTGCCAGCAGCCAAGACCTCTCTGGAAACACCATATATTTT. Translating it yields CASSQDLSGNTIYF. The full variable domain, in which reference TRBV14 and TRBJ1-3 provide the parts outside the CDR3, is EAGVTQFPSHSVIEKGQTVTLRCDPISGHDNLYWYRRVMGKEIKFLLHFVKESKQDESGMPNNRFLAERTGGTYSTLKVQPAELEDSGVYFCASSQDLSGNTIYFGEGSWLTVV.

The J gene is TRBJ2-5, the V gene TRBV11-2, with 8 bases fitting TRBD1. CDR1 and CDR2 from the germline V gene are SGHAT and FQNNGV. This CDR3 spans 14 amino acids. V dropped 5 bases and J dropped 10; count of bases not matched to a gene: 12. CDR3 coding DNA: TGTGCCAGCAGCCGCAGACAGGGGTCAAGAGACCAGTACTTC. It yields the protein CASSRRQGSRDQYF.

The CDR3 loop is CASSQDLQGASNTGELFF. DNA for the CDR3: TGTGCCAGCAGCCAAGATCTCCAGGGGGCATCGAACACCGGGGAGCTGTTTTTT. The V gene is TRBV4-2, the J gene TRBJ2-2, with 8 positions matching TRBD1. This CDR3 has 18 amino acids. Germline V gene data show CDR1 as LGHNA and CDR2 as YNFKEQ. Losses at the gene ends were 0 bases for V and 0 bases for J; bases not matched to a gene: 6.

This clone was seen more than once but under ten times. The chain has TRBV19 and TRBJ1-2; the D is unclear. Trimming took 7 bases from V and 8 from J, leaving 20 bases between them. CDR1 and CDR2 (germline): LNHDA, SQIVND (reference sequence). The CDR3 totals 14 residues. CDR3 loop: CASNPGSNRWGYTF. Written as DNA, the CDR3 is TGTGCCAGTAATCCGGGCAGCAACCGGTGGGGCTACACCTTC.

The chain links TRBV11-2 to TRBJ2-4; possible D gene TRBD2, 6 bases. V lost 0 bases, J lost 0 bases, and 12 bases lay in between. Germline CDR1 and CDR2: SGHAT and FQNNGV. The CDR3 is made up of 17 amino acids. CDR3 in amino acids: CASSLEFSGVAKNIQYF. The CDR3 DNA sequence: TGTGCCAGCAGCTTAGAATTTTCGGGGGTAGCCAAAAACATTCAGTACTTC.

This clone has only a few counts. The chain recombines TRBV11-1 with TRBJ2-7; D tentatively fits TRBD1 or TRBD2 (5 bases each). The CDR3 runs to 16 residues. V gave up 3 bases and J gave up 1 base, with 16 bases separating them. Looked up from germline, CDR1 is SGHAT and CDR2 is FQDESV (reference sequence). CDR3 in amino acids: CASSFGTGTKSYEQYF. CDR3 nucleotide sequence: TGTGCCAGCAGCTTTGGTACCGGGACCAAGTCCTACGAGCAGTACTTC.

V gene TRBV19 combines with J gene TRBJ2-7, with 7 bases fitting TRBD2. The CDR3 length is 15 residues. Germline V lookup: CDR1 LNHDA, CDR2 SQIVND (reference sequence). After removal of 3 bases from V and 6 bases from J, the junction contained 11 bases not matched to a gene. The CDR3 sequence: CASSMVASAGSEQYF. The CDR3 coding sequence is TGTGCCAGTAGTATGGTAGCGTCAGCGGGGTCCGAGCAGTACTTC.

The chain has TRBV7-9 and TRBJ2-2; D gene unclear. Germline CDR1 SEHNR, CDR2 FQNEAQ (reference sequence). The CDR3 is 14 amino acids. Trimming pared 5 bases from V and 5 bases from J, leaving 12 bases between. This chain's CDR3 is CASSRSEWTGELFF. The CDR3 coding sequence is TGTGCCAGCAGCCGGAGCGAGTGGACCGGGGAGCTGTTTTTT.

This chain joins TRBV2 and TRBJ2-4; D possibly corresponds to TRBD1 (7 bases). V lost 2 bases and J lost 10, with 18 bases in between. This CDR3 is built from 15 residues. CDR1 is SNHLY, CDR2 FYNNEI, per germline. The CDR3 here is CASSERERGLGIQYF. CDR3 nucleotides: TGTGCCAGCAGTGAACGGGAGAGGGGGCTCGGGATTCAGTACTTC.

The V call is TRBV6-6, the J call TRBJ1-2, with D unclear. The V gene's germline CDR1 is MNHNY and CDR2 SVGAGI (reference sequence). V lost 7 bases to trimming and J lost 4 bases, with 19 bases between them. The length of the CDR3 is 15 residues. CDR3 residues: CASTPTGQTLYGYTF. DNA for the CDR3: TGTGCCAGCACCCCCACGGGTCAGACCCTCTATGGCTACACCTTC.

The chain couples TRBV11-3 to TRBJ2-1, with unresolved D. Germline V gene lookup returns CDR1 SGHNT and CDR2 YENEEA. The CDR3 spans 13 residues. The V end was cut by 2 bases, the J end by 6 bases, with 8 bases between. The CDR3 reads CASSLRQGNEQFF. The CDR3 DNA reads as TGTGCCAGCAGCTTAAGGCAAGGCAATGAGCAGTTCTTC. Looking up the rest from reference TRBV11-3 and TRBJ2-1 gives the full variable domain: EAGVVQSPRYKIIEKKQPVAFWCNPISGHNTLYWYLQNLGQGPELLIRYENEEAVDDSQLPKDRFSAERLKGVDSTLKIQPAELGDSAVYLCASSLRQGNEQFFGPGTRLTVL.

This chain links TRBV15 with TRBJ1-4, with D unclear. Trimming took 0 bases from V and 0 from J, leaving 11 bases between them. Germline CDR1 reads LNHNV; CDR2 reads YYDKDF (reference sequence). This CDR3 has 17 residues. This chain's CDR3 is CATSRDLVGATNEKLFF. CDR3 DNA: TGTGCCACCAGCAGAGATCTGGTGGGAGCAACTAATGAAAAACTGTTTTTT.

This sequence joins TRBV5-1 and TRBJ2-2; 8 nucleotides align to TRBD2. The junction had 6 bases not matched to a gene; V was cut back by 2 bases and J by 6 bases. Germline CDR1 SGHRS, CDR2 YFSETQ. The CDR3 length is 15 residues. CDR3 protein: CASSLPGTSAGELFF. The CDR3 bases are TGCGCCAGCAGCTTACCCGGGACTAGTGCCGGGGAGCTGTTTTTT.

The genes are TRBV18 and TRBJ1-4; D is ambiguous. Trimming pared 3 bases from V and 0 bases from J, leaving 11 bases between. The germline gives CDR1 KGHSH, CDR2 LQKENI. This CDR3 is 16 amino acids long. CDR3 sequence: CASSPMQAATNEKLFF. The CDR3 nucleotides read TGTGCCAGCTCACCCATGCAGGCTGCAACTAATGAAAAACTGTTTTTT.

The rearrangement links TRBV7-9 to TRBJ2-2; the D gene is possibly TRBD1 (5 bases). V was pared by 4 bases and J by 2 bases, with 11 bases between. CDR3 length: 15 amino acids. Per germline, CDR1 SEHNR and CDR2 FQNEAQ (reference sequence). This CDR3 is CASSSGQENTGELFF. Written as DNA, the CDR3 is TGTGCCAGCAGCTCAGGGCAGGAAAACACCGGGGAGCTGTTTTTT.

The rearrangement joins TRBV7-3 to TRBJ2-2; tentatively, D is TRBD1 or TRBD2 (6 bases each). Germline V gene data show CDR1 as SGHTA and CDR2 as FQGTGA. V was cut by 7 bases and J by 0 bases, with 18 bases left in between. The CDR3 is made up of 17 amino acids. The CDR3 loop reads CASKLGGPNANTGELFF. The DNA of the CDR3 is TGTGCCAGCAAACTTGGGGGGCCGAACGCGAACACCGGGGAGCTGTTTTTT.